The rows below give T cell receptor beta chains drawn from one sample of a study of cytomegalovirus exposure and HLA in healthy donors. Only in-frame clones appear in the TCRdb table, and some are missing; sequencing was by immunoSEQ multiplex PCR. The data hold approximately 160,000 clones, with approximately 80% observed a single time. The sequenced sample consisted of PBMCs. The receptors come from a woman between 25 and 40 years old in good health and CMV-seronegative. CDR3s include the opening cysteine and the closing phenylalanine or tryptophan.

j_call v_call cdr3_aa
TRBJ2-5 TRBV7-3 CASSLSKGLGQETQYF
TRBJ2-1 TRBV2 CASCRALRGSSYNEQFF
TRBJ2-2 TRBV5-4 CASSLGQEDGELFF
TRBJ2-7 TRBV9 CASSVEGLESHEQYF
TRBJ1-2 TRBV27 CASSLVGTGNYGYTF
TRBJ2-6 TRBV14 CASSQVGLWDSAPFSGANVLTF
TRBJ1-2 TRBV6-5 CASNPTTGSYGGYTF
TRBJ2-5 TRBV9 CASSLSPLKETQYF
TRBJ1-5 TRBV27 CASSRTGDNQPQHF
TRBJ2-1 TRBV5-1 CASGVLAGVDNEQFF
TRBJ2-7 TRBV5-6 CASSLSGTSYEQYF
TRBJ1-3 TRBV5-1 CASSSTGGEGNTIYF
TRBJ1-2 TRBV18 CASSPTFAPLAGSNYGYTF
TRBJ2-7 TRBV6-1 CASNGRGGHEQYF
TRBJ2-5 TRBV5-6 CASSLAGTGIILEQYF
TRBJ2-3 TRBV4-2 CASSQEKGLAGGPVDTQYF
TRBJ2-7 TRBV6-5 CASSYSRAGETEQYF
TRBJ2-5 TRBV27 CASSPRLAGGSVSLAPEAQYF
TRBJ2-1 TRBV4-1 CASSQDRSEQFF
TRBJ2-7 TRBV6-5 CASSPGQITYEQYF
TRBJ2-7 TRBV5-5 CASSPIRIGGGYEQYF
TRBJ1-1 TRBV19 CASARRRVGLTEAFF
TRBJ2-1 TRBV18 CASSPPDRKYNEQFF
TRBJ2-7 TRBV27 CASSFRDRLLEQYF
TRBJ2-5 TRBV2 CASSLNTGNQETQYF
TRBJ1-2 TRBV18 CASSPPRGGWNGYTF
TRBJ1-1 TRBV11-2 CASSLTASGNTEAFF
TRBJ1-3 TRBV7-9 CASSRDWASGNTIYF
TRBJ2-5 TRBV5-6 CASSPPGLAGALQYF
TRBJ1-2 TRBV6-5 CASSYSGTGTGYTF
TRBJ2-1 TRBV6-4 CASSDSISGAYNEQFF
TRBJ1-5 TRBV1 CTSSRQNPYYLFGDQPQHF
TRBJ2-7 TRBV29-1 CSVGQGTAYEQYF
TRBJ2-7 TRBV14 CASSLRGIGPYEQYF
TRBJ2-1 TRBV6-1 CATLKAPGYEDEQFF
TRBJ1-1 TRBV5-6 CASSGGWVMNTEAFF
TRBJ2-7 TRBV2 CASSEAATRSYEQYF